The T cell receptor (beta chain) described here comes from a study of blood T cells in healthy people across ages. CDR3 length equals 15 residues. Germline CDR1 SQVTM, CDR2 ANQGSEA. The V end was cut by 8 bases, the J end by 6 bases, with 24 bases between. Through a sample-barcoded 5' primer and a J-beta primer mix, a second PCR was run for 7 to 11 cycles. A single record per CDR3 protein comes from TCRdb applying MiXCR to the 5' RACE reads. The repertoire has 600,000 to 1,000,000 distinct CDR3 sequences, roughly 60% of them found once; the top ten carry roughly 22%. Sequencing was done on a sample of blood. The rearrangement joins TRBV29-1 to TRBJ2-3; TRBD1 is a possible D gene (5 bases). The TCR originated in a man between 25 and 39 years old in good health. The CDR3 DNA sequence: TGCAGCACTTCGACAGTAAGCCGACCTGGTGATACGCAGTATTTT. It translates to CSTSTVSRPGDTQYF.